The next 29 T cell receptor beta chains were all read from a single sample in a study of CD8 T cells in Susac syndrome (dated by TCRdb to 2018 to 2020). Library preparation employed the immunoSEQ multiplex PCR assay. RNA was extracted using the RNeasy kit, and roughly 0.5 to 1 ug of the RNA was reverse transcribed with random hexamers. TCRdb cleaned the public reads at Q25 with fastp, built clones with MiXCR and kept in-frame beta chains. Rows are unified per CDR3 protein, each entry keeping the most common DNA and genes. Recorded for this sample are 95,000 to 150,000 distinct CDR3 sequences; more than 85% of them occurred a single time. Roughly 0.31% of the sample goes to the ten largest clones. The sequenced sample consisted of CD8+ T cells from PBMCs. All receptors come from a human donor with multiple sclerosis.

The chain employs TRBV28 and TRBJ1-2; no firm D call. Trimming removed 5 bases at V and 2 bases at J, with 12 bases between. This CDR3 region has 14 residues. CDR1 MDHEN and CDR2 SYDVKM come from the germline V gene. CDR3 nucleotides: TGTGCCAGCAGTCCGATAGGGCCCAACTATGGCTACACCTTC. It translates to CASSPIGPNYGYTF.

The chain employs TRBV6-5 and TRBJ2-1, with 7 bases aligning to TRBD2. From germline, CDR1 is MNHEY and CDR2 SVGAGI. The CDR3 runs 13 residues. Trimming removed 1 base from V and 9 bases from J; junction bases left unmatched: 3. DNA of the CDR3: TGTGCCAGCAGTTACTTGACGGGGGGTGAGCAGTTCTTC. Amino acids: CASSYLTGGEQFF.

The rearrangement links TRBV6-1 to TRBJ2-3; 8 nucleotides line up with TRBD2. Germline CDR1 and CDR2: MNHNS and SASEGT. V lost 2 bases to trimming and J lost 2 bases; unmatched junction nucleotides: 3. The CDR3 extends over 15 amino acids. The CDR3 protein is CASSEPAGVTDTQYF. The CDR3 DNA reads as TGTGCCAGCAGTGAACCAGCGGGGGTCACAGATACGCAGTATTTT.

V gene TRBV5-1 combines with J gene TRBJ2-3; D may be TRBD1 (6 bases). The CDR3 totals 17 residues. Germline V lookup: CDR1 SGHRS, CDR2 YFSETQ. The V end was cut by 1 base, the J end by 0 bases, with 15 bases between. The CDR3 DNA reads TGCGCCAGCAGCTTGCTTGGCAGGGGCTCGAGCACAGATACGCAGTATTTT. Protein product: CASSLLGRGSSTDTQYF.

V and J are TRBV13 and TRBJ2-3; no definite D call. This CDR3 comprises 15 residues. The ends were cut back, 0 bases at V and 2 bases at J, with 9 bases in the middle. In germline, CDR1 is PRHDT, CDR2 FYEKMQ (reference sequence). DNA for the CDR3: TGTGCCAGCAGCTTAGGCCATCGGTCCACAGATACGCAGTATTTT. Translated, it gives CASSLGHRSTDTQYF. Full variable domain (missing parts from reference TRBV13 and TRBJ2-3): AAGVIQSPRHLIKEKRETATLKCYPIPRHDTVYWYQQGPGQDPQFLISFYEKMQSDKGSIPDRFSAQQFSDYHSELNMSSLELGDSALYFCASSLGHRSTDTQYFGPGTRLTVL.

This chain uses TRBV29-1 with TRBJ2-6; D remains ambiguous. V gave up 5 bases and J gave up 2 bases, with 10 bases separating them. This CDR3 has 14 amino acids. Germline-derived CDR1 and CDR2 are SQVTM and ANQGSEA. This CDR3 is CSVRADPGANVLTF. In DNA, the CDR3 is TGCAGCGTTAGGGCAGACCCTGGGGCCAACGTCCTGACTTTC.

The rearrangement joins TRBV2 to TRBJ2-5; a possible D gene is TRBD1 (5 bases). V lost 1 base, J lost 5 bases, and 14 bases lay in between. Per the germline V gene, CDR1 is SNHLY and CDR2 is FYNNEI. The CDR3 extends over 15 amino acids. CDR3 region: CASSEGAGSQETQYF. Written as DNA, the CDR3 is TGTGCCAGCAGTGAAGGGGCAGGGTCCCAGGAGACCCAGTACTTC. The full variable domain, completed using reference TRBV2 and TRBJ2-5, is EPEVTQTPSHQVTQMGQEVILRCVPISNHLYFYWYRQILGQKVEFLVSFYNNEISEKSEIFDDQFSVERPDGSNFTLKIRSTKLEDSAMYFCASSEGAGSQETQYFGPGTRLLVL.

The V and J genes are TRBV5-1 and TRBJ2-2, with D perhaps given as TRBD1 or TRBD2 (5 bases each). V lost 5 bases, J lost 6 bases, and 35 bases lay in between. This CDR3 has 21 residues. CDR1 and CDR2 from the germline V gene are SGHRS and YFSETQ. This chain's CDR3 is CASSSRRAGFGKKPAAGELFF. Written as DNA, the CDR3 is TGCGCCAGCAGTTCCCGCCGGGCAGGGTTTGGGAAGAAGCCAGCGGCCGGGGAGCTGTTTTTT. The full variable domain, its missing parts supplied by reference TRBV5-1 and TRBJ2-2, is KAGVTQTPRYLIKTRGQQVTLSCSPISGHRSVSWYQQTPGQGLQFLFEYFSETQRNKGNFPGRFSGRQFSNSRSEMNVSTLELGDSALYLCASSSRRAGFGKKPAAGELFFGEGSRLTVL.

The chain couples TRBV3-1 to TRBJ2-1; unclear D gene. V lost 1 base and J lost 5, with 15 bases in between. CDR1 and CDR2 from the germline V gene are LGHDT and YNNKEL (reference sequence). The CDR3 has 16 residues. CDR3 residues: CASSQGELLTDNEQFF. The CDR3 nucleotides read TGTGCCAGCAGCCAAGGCGAGCTACTAACCGACAATGAGCAGTTCTTC.

The chain links TRBV25-1 to TRBJ2-1; TRBD2 matches 10 bases. CDR1 and CDR2 (germline): MGHDK, SYGVNS. Trimming removed 8 bases from V and 7 bases from J; junction bases left unmatched: 2. This CDR3 has 12 amino acids. The CDR3 sequence: CASRSGRNEQFF. In DNA, the CDR3 is TGTGCCAGCCGTAGCGGGAGGAATGAGCAGTTCTTC. Combining the CDR3 with reference TRBV25-1 and TRBJ2-1 gives the whole variable domain EADIYQTPRYLVIGTGKKITLECSQTMGHDKMYWYQQDPGMELHLIHYSYGVNSTEKGDLSSESTVSRIRTEHFPLTLESARPSHTSQYLCASRSGRNEQFFGPGTRLTVL.

This clonotype was found once. The rearrangement uses TRBV14 and TRBJ2-7; 7 nucleotides align to TRBD1. V was pared by 4 bases and J by 7 bases, with 7 bases of the junction left unmatched. Germline assignment: CDR1 SGHDN and CDR2 FVKESK. The CDR3 is 13 residues long. CDR3 protein: CASSPRQGEEQYV. CDR3 sequence (DNA): TGTGCCAGCAGCCCTAGACAGGGCGAAGAGCAGTACGTC.

The rearrangement joins TRBV15 to TRBJ1-1; D may be TRBD1 (5 bases). The CDR3 is 14 amino acids. CDR1 is LNHNV, CDR2 YYDKDF, per germline (reference sequence). Trimming stripped 2 bases from V and 3 bases from J, with 10 bases between. The CDR3 sequence: CATSRNKGDTEAFF. CDR3 sequence (DNA): TGTGCCACCAGCAGAAACAAAGGGGACACTGAAGCTTTCTTT.

The genes are TRBV19 and TRBJ1-1; D not certain. CDR3 length: 14 amino acids. Germline lookup yields CDR1 LNHDA and CDR2 SQIVND (reference sequence). V was clipped by 3 bases and J by 0 bases, with 8 bases between them. The CDR3, as DNA: TGTGCCAGTAGTATTCGCCGATTGAACACTGAAGCTTTCTTT. Translated: CASSIRRLNTEAFF.

The genes are TRBV6-2 or TRBV6-3 and TRBJ2-6; no clear D gene. The V gene lost 3 bases and the J gene lost 0 bases, with 15 bases spanning the gap. This CDR3 is built from 18 residues. The germline V gene encodes CDR1 MNHEY and CDR2 SVGEGT. For the CDR3, the DNA is TGTGCCAGCAGTTATGTCCGGACGGAGAGCTCTGGGGCCAACGTCCTGACTTTC. As protein: CASSYVRTESSGANVLTF.

The J gene is TRBJ1-1, the V gene TRBV5-1, with D possibly matching TRBD1 (6 bases). Trimming took off 0 bases at V and 4 bases at J, with 13 bases between the two ends. There are 15 residues in the CDR3. Germline CDR1 is SGHRS and CDR2 is YFSETQ. CDR3 loop: CASSLEAGASTEAFF. In DNA, the CDR3 is TGCGCCAGCAGCTTGGAGGCGGGGGCGAGCACTGAAGCTTTCTTT.

This chain uses TRBV5-1 with TRBJ1-1; D call uncertain. V was cut by 1 base and J by 0 bases, with 10 bases left in between. The germline gives CDR1 SGHRS, CDR2 YFSETQ. This CDR3 contains 15 residues. DNA of the CDR3: TGCGCCAGCAGCTTGAAGGCGGATCTGAACACTGAAGCTTTCTTT. This encodes CASSLKADLNTEAFF.

The CDR3 region is CASSPSRDRNYGYTF. DNA for the CDR3: TGTGCCAGCTCACCTTCAAGGGACAGAAACTATGGCTACACCTTC. The chain couples TRBV18 to TRBJ1-2; 7 bases line up with TRBD1. After removal of 3 bases from V and 2 bases from J, the junction contained 6 bases not matched to a gene. This CDR3 is 15 amino acids long. In germline, CDR1 is KGHSH, CDR2 LQKENI.

The chain carries TRBV28 and TRBJ1-2; TRBD1 agrees at 7 bases. The ends lost 2 bases at V and 6 bases at J; junction bases unmatched: 3. The CDR3 contains 13 residues. Per the germline V gene, CDR1 is MDHEN and CDR2 is SYDVKM. The CDR3 reads CASSLPGGDGYTF. The CDR3 DNA reads TGTGCCAGCAGTTTACCAGGGGGAGATGGCTACACCTTC.

The chain carries TRBV21-1 and TRBJ2-3; the D call of TRBD1 is as the table states it, not checked on the DNA. TRBV21-1 is described as a pseudogene. This CDR3 comprises 15 residues. CDR3 bases: TGTGCCAGCAGCAGGTGGGGACAGCTCACAGATACGCAGTATTTT. This codes for CASSRWGQLTDTQYF.

This chain links TRBV4-1 with TRBJ1-2, with D tentatively TRBD1 (6 bases). Trimming stripped 0 bases from V and 6 bases from J, with 11 bases between. The germline V gene encodes CDR1 MGHRA and CDR2 YSYEKL. The CDR3 runs to 14 residues. CDR3 sequence (DNA): TGCGCCAGCAGCCAAGATCGGGGGGCCCATGGCTACACCTTC. Translating gives CASSQDRGAHGYTF.

The V call is TRBV6-4, the J call TRBJ1-1; D possibly corresponds to TRBD1 (5 bases). The CDR3 is 16 amino acids. CDR1 and CDR2 from the germline V gene are MRHNA and SNTAGT. Trimming took off 2 bases at V and 5 bases at J, with 18 bases between the two ends. CDR3 in DNA: TGTGCCAGCAGTGACGGCTTGGTAAGGGGTTGGACTGAAGCTTTCTTT. It translates to CASSDGLVRGWTEAFF.

V gene TRBV2 combines with J gene TRBJ2-1; 9 positions match TRBD1. The CDR3 consists of 16 residues. The germline V gene encodes CDR1 SNHLY and CDR2 FYNNEI. V lost 3 bases and J lost 9; bases outside the gene matches: 12. The CDR3 DNA sequence: TGTGCCAGCAGTGATTTAGGGACAGGGTCGGTTAGTGAGCAGTTCTTC. Translated: CASSDLGTGSVSEQFF.

The J gene is TRBJ2-3, the V gene TRBV20-1, with 14 bases lining up with TRBD2. V gave up 0 bases and J gave up 4 bases; unmatched junction bases: 12. The germline V gene has CDR1 DFQATT and CDR2 SNEGSKA (reference sequence). There are 19 residues in the CDR3. This CDR3 reads CSARDFLLGLAGAADTQYF. The CDR3 bases are TGCAGTGCTAGAGATTTTCTCTTGGGACTAGCGGGAGCGGCAGATACGCAGTATTTT.

The chain couples TRBV12-3 or TRBV12-4 to TRBJ2-2, with 11 nucleotides matching TRBD2. Trimming removed 6 bases from V and 5 bases from J; junction bases left unmatched: 17. CDR3 length: 19 residues. This CDR3 reads CASSIGTSGTRPSTGELFF. For the CDR3, the DNA is TGTGCCAGCAGCATCGGGACTAGCGGAACTAGACCGTCTACCGGGGAGCTGTTTTTT.

V and J are TRBV7-9 and TRBJ2-3; TRBD2 matches at 9 bases. Losses at the gene ends were 3 bases for V and 2 bases for J; bases not matched to a gene: 9. Germline V gene lookup returns CDR1 SEHNR and CDR2 FQNEAQ (reference sequence). CDR3 size: 17 residues. This CDR3 is CASSFPSGRRSTDTQYF. The CDR3 coding sequence is TGTGCCAGCAGCTTTCCGAGCGGGAGGCGGTCCACAGATACGCAGTATTTT.

The rearrangement uses TRBV12-3 or TRBV12-4 and TRBJ1-2, with 9 bases identical to TRBD1. The CDR3 sequence is 14 residues long. After removal of 5 bases from V and 5 bases from J, the junction contained 6 bases not matched to a gene. The CDR3 nucleotides read TGTGCCAGCAGTGTGACAGGGGGGTCGTATGGCTACACCTTC. This codes for CASSVTGGSYGYTF.

The chain couples TRBV9 to TRBJ2-2, with 7 bases matching TRBD2. J lost 1 base, V lost 3 bases, and 15 bases had no gene match. The CDR3 is 19 residues long. CDR1 and CDR2 from the germline V gene are SGDLS and YYNGEE. The CDR3 nucleotides read TGTGCCAGCAGCGGATGGGGGGGAATTGGGGCCCAGAACACCGGGGAGCTGTTTTTT. This codes for CASSGWGGIGAQNTGELFF.

Only one count was recorded for this clonotype. The chain couples TRBV30 to TRBJ1-1, with D possibly TRBD1 on 6 matching bases. The ends were cut back, 0 bases at V and 0 bases at J, with 8 bases in the middle. The CDR3 has 14 residues. Germline CDR1 and CDR2: GTSNPN and SVGIG (reference sequence). The CDR3 here is CAWSVQGLNTEAFF. CDR3 DNA: TGTGCCTGGAGTGTCCAGGGGCTGAACACTGAAGCTTTCTTT.

The V call is TRBV27, the J call TRBJ1-2; TRBD1 matches at 7 bases. The CDR3 runs 13 residues. The ends lost 6 bases at V and 5 bases at J; junction bases unmatched: 6. CDR1 is MNHEY, CDR2 SMNVEV, per germline (reference sequence). In nucleotides, the CDR3 is TGTGCCAGCAGGGCCGGGACAGCATATGGCTACACCTTC. Encoded protein: CASRAGTAYGYTF.